One and the same sample provided the 19 T cell receptor beta chains below, sequenced in a study of neurological immune-mediated disorders (dated by TCRdb to between 2019 and 2020). The library was produced with 5' RACE. Sequenced using an Illumina HiSeq 2500. Using fastp at Q25 and MiXCR, TCRdb reprocessed the public reads and kept productive beta chains. All rows with the same CDR3 protein become a single entry with the most common DNA and genes. Counted in this sample were 40,000 to 55,000 distinct CDR3 sequences; less than 6% of them appeared once. The ten largest account for about 1.3% of the sample. Sequencing was carried out using CD4+ T cells from blood. The origin of the receptors is a woman aged 18-29 years with multiple sclerosis.

Ten or more counts support this clonotype. V and J are TRBV5-1 and TRBJ2-1, with 8 bases lining up with TRBD2. The CDR3 is made up of 16 amino acids. The junction had 5 bases not matched to a gene; V was cut back by 0 bases and J by 3 bases. Germline values: CDR1 SGHRS, CDR2 YFSETQ. In nucleotides, the CDR3 is TGCGCCAGCAGCTTGGATGCGGGGGGAAACTACAATGAGCAGTTCTTC. Translating gives CASSLDAGGNYNEQFF. Full variable domain (remainder filled in from reference TRBV5-1 and TRBJ2-1): KAGVTQTPRYLIKTRGQQVTLSCSPISGHRSVSWYQQTPGQGLQFLFEYFSETQRNKGNFPGRFSGRQFSNSRSEMNVSTLELGDSALYLCASSLDAGGNYNEQFFGPGTRLTVL.

This clonotype was detected many times. The genes are TRBV7-2 and TRBJ1-1; TRBD1 aligns across 7 bases. V trimming: 4 bases; J trimming: 2 bases; junction bases outside the gene matches: 13. CDR3 size: 17 residues. CDR1 is SGHTA, CDR2 FQGNSA, per germline. The CDR3 sequence is CASSSPGRGQINTEAFF. In nucleotides, the CDR3 is TGTGCCAGCAGCTCCCCGGGGAGGGGGCAGATAAACACTGAAGCTTTCTTT.

This clonotype has just a few counts. CDR3 bases: TGCGCCAGCAGCTTAGTCCGGAGGGGCGCGAGCACTGAAGCTTTCTTT. It encodes CASSLVRRGASTEAFF. The chain is built from TRBV5-1 and TRBJ1-1; perhaps TRBD1 as D (5 bases). The CDR3 has 16 residues. CDR1 and CDR2 (germline): SGHRS, YFSETQ. Between the trimmed V and J ends, which lost 2 bases and 4 bases, there was a span of 18 bases.

In this sample, this clonotype turned up many times. The V gene is TRBV7-2, the J gene TRBJ2-7; no clear D. Trimming cost V 2 bases and J 3 bases, with 5 bases left between them. This CDR3 is built from 12 residues. Per the germline V gene, CDR1 is SGHTA and CDR2 is FQGNSA. CDR3 bases: TGTGCCAGCAGCTTACAAGTCTACGAGCAGTACTTC. It codes for CASSLQVYEQYF.

Many counts were recorded for this clonotype. V usage is TRBV4-3 and J usage is TRBJ2-3; 10 positions match TRBD1. Germline CDR1 reads LGHNA; CDR2 reads YSLEER. The CDR3 extends over 19 amino acids. Trimming removed 0 bases from V and 3 bases from J; junction bases left unmatched: 12. CDR3 sequence reads: CASSQDAHRRQGATDTQYF. The CDR3 DNA is TGCGCCAGCAGCCAAGATGCCCACCGTCGACAGGGGGCTACAGATACGCAGTATTTT.

This clonotype has a handful of counts. The chain links TRBV18 to TRBJ1-4; D not certain. The CDR3 is 12 amino acids. The V end lost 3 bases, the J end lost 8 bases, and 7 bases lay between the germline ends. Per germline, CDR1 KGHSH and CDR2 LQKENI. CDR3 amino acids: CASSPVVEKLFF. Here the CDR3 DNA reads TGTGCCAGCTCACCGGTCGTGGAAAAACTGTTTTTT.

This clonotype was seen ten or more times. The genes are TRBV7-9 and TRBJ2-7; D gene ambiguous. The CDR3 sequence is 12 residues long. The germline V gene encodes CDR1 SEHNR and CDR2 FQNEAQ (reference sequence). With 5 bases removed from V and 4 bases from J, the gap between germline ends came to 9 bases. The CDR3, as DNA: TGTGCCAGCAGCCAAGATATATACGAGCAGTACTTC. Its translation is CASSQDIYEQYF.

This clonotype was seen ten or more times. The chain couples TRBV5-1 to TRBJ2-6, with 8 bases identical to TRBD2. V was pared by 5 bases and J by 3 bases, with 13 bases of the junction left unmatched. Germline V CDR1 and CDR2: SGHRS, YFSETQ. The CDR3 is 18 residues long. The CDR3 region is CASRSLGGALSGANVLTF. The CDR3 DNA reads as TGCGCCAGCAGGTCCCTCGGGGGGGCCCTGAGTGGGGCCAACGTCCTGACTTTC.

This clonotype was detected many times. The chain couples TRBV6-5 to TRBJ2-7; 11 positions agree with TRBD2. Germline trimming cut 6 bases from V and 4 bases from J; bases unmatched to any gene: 5. CDR1 and CDR2 (germline): MNHEY, SVGAGI. The CDR3 is 14 residues long. DNA for the CDR3: TGTGCCAGCAGGACCGGGACTAGCGGTTACGAGCAGTACGTC. Translated, it gives CASRTGTSGYEQYV.

This clonotype was counted only a few times. The chain joins TRBV6-2 or TRBV6-3 to TRBJ1-1, with 9 nucleotides matching TRBD1. This CDR3 spans 16 amino acids. With 4 bases clipped from V and 3 bases from J, the junction kept 9 bases outside the gene matches. Germline assignment: CDR1 MNHEY and CDR2 SVGEGT. The CDR3 sequence: CASSSAGTGYYTEAFF. The CDR3 DNA sequence: TGTGCCAGCAGTTCCGCCGGGACAGGGTATTACACTGAAGCTTTCTTT.

This clonotype was recorded many times. The V call is TRBV20-1, the J call TRBJ2-5, with D perhaps TRBD2 (6 bases). This CDR3 spans 15 amino acids. Trimming pared 3 bases from V and 2 bases from J, leaving 16 bases between. Germline CDR1 is DFQATT and CDR2 is SNEGSKA (reference sequence). CDR3 coding DNA: TGCAGTGCTAGTGGTGCCGAGACTAGACAAGAGACCCAGTACTTC. Its protein product is CSASGAETRQETQYF.

This clonotype showed up many times. The chain employs TRBV3-1 and TRBJ2-7, with 7 nucleotides matching TRBD1. The CDR3 length is 13 residues. Germline-derived CDR1 and CDR2 are LGHDT and YNNKEL (reference sequence). With V trimmed by 4 bases and J by 3 bases, 3 bases remained unmatched. The DNA for the CDR3 is TGTGCCAGCAGCCCCCGACAGGGCTACGAGCAGTACGTC. Translating it yields CASSPRQGYEQYV.

This clonotype was found many times. The chain carries TRBV5-1 and TRBJ2-3; D not certain. Germline V CDR1 and CDR2: SGHRS, YFSETQ. Between the trimmed V and J ends, which lost 0 bases and 0 bases, there was a span of 11 bases. The CDR3 spans 16 residues. CDR3 region: CASSLAARTSTDTQYF. The CDR3 bases are TGCGCCAGCAGCTTGGCGGCTAGAACTAGCACAGATACGCAGTATTTT.

This clonotype has ten or more counts. J is TRBJ2-7 and V is TRBV6-5; possibly TRBD2 for D (5 bases). The CDR3 consists of 15 residues. V was pared by 6 bases and J by 6 bases, with 21 bases between. The germline CDR1 and CDR2 sequences are MNHEY and SVGAGI. CDR3 bases: TGTGCCAGCAGCGCGGGCGTGGCAGCCCGGAGCGAGCAGTACTTC. This translates into CASSAGVAARSEQYF.

This clonotype was found many times. The V and J genes are TRBV5-6 and TRBJ1-6; no reliable D call. This CDR3 contains 15 residues. V lost 3 bases, J lost 5 bases, and 12 bases lay in between. The germline CDR1 and CDR2 sequences are SGHDT and YYEEEE. CDR3 amino acids: CASSYGPNNNSPLHF. As DNA, the CDR3 is TGTGCCAGCAGCTACGGGCCCAACAATAATTCACCCCTCCACTTT.

Ten or more counts support this clonotype. The chain joins TRBV7-9 to TRBJ2-1; 9 bases are shared with TRBD1. V lost 5 bases, J lost 9 bases, and 11 bases stayed unmatched. CDR1 SEHNR and CDR2 FQNEAQ come from the germline V gene (reference sequence). This CDR3 region has 15 residues. CDR3 DNA sequence: TGTGCCAGCAGCCCGCAGGGACAGGGTGCTATTGAGCAGTTCTTC. Translating gives CASSPQGQGAIEQFF.

This clonotype was observed at least ten times. The genes are TRBV5-1 and TRBJ2-1; 9 bases agree with TRBD2. V was clipped by 0 bases and J by 9 bases; unmatched bases: 7. Germline CDR1 SGHRS, CDR2 YFSETQ. This CDR3 is 15 amino acids long. CDR3 residues: CASSLVASGVAEQFF. Written as DNA, the CDR3 is TGCGCCAGCAGCTTGGTAGCTAGCGGGGTTGCTGAGCAGTTCTTC.

This clonotype occurred many times. J is TRBJ1-6 and V is TRBV4-3, with unresolved D. CDR1 is LGHNA and CDR2 is YSLEER in the germline V gene. The CDR3 spans 17 residues. Between the trimmed V and J ends, which lost 0 bases and 0 bases, there was a span of 9 bases. CDR3 region: CASSQDGRLSYNSPLHF. The CDR3 nucleotides read TGCGCCAGCAGCCAAGACGGGAGGCTCTCCTATAATTCACCCCTCCACTTT.

This clonotype was observed many times. This chain links TRBV6-6 with TRBJ2-7; 7 positions agree with TRBD1. Germline V gives CDR1 MNHNY, CDR2 SVGAGI (reference sequence). The CDR3 spans 15 residues. The V segment lost 4 bases and the J segment 6 bases; nucleotides outside the gene matches: 12. The CDR3 DNA reads TGTGCCAGCAGTTTAGGCTACAGGGGAAACAGCGAGCAGTACTTC. This encodes CASSLGYRGNSEQYF.